These T cell receptor beta chains were read from a single sample in a study of blood T cell repertoires in COVID-19. The data were produced by immunoSEQ multiplex PCR, yet TCRdb's version contains in-frame clones alone and is incomplete. This table has about 310,000 clones, roughly 86% appearing once. Material for sequencing was peripheral blood. The source of these receptors is a woman between 45 and 65 years old who had recovered from COVID-19. Both conserved end residues are part of each CDR3. The D gene is left open where the match is weak. For some rows the clone size is stated as once, few or many, or as a class when expanded; others skip it.

TGTGCCAGCAGCCCACAAGCGGGAAGACATGAGCAGTTCTTC,CASSPQAGRHEQFF,.,TRBJ2-1,TRBD2,TRBV7-2
TGTGCCAGCAGTTTAGCTCTCCCCCGCTACGAGCAGTACTTC,CASSLALPRYEQYF,.,TRBJ2-7,.,TRBV6-5
TGTGCAAGTCGCTTGACCCCCGGGGGACAGGGGGCGAGCGAGCAGTACTTC,CASRLTPGGQGASEQYF,.,TRBJ2-7,.,TRBV12-2
TGTGCCAGCAGCCAGTCATCAACTAATGAAAAACTGTTTTTT,CASSQSSTNEKLFF,.,TRBJ1-4,.,TRBV14
TGTGCCAGCAGTTCCGGGAACTATGGCTACACCTTC,CASSSGNYGYTF,.,TRBJ1-2,.,TRBV6-2/TRBV6-3
TGTGCCATCCTAATGAACACTGAAGCTTTCTTT,CAILMNTEAFF,.,TRBJ1-1,.,TRBV12-3/TRBV12-4
TGTGCCAGTAGTATCAACGAGGGGGCAGAGACCCAGTACTTC,CASSINEGAETQYF,.,TRBJ2-5,TRBD1,TRBV19
TGTGCCAGCAGTTTTGGTAGGAACACTGAAGCTTTCTTT,CASSFGRNTEAFF,.,TRBJ1-1,.,TRBV12-3/TRBV12-4
TGTGCCAGCTCACTCGGGGGGTCTCAGGAGCAGTACTTC,CASSLGGSQEQYF,.,TRBJ2-7,TRBD2,TRBV18
TGTGCCAGCAGTTCGACTACGGTTGAGCAGTTCTTC,CASSSTTVEQFF,.,TRBJ2-1,.,TRBV28
TGTGCCAGCAGCCCCAGTTGGTCTCACAATGAGCAGTTCTTC,CASSPSWSHNEQFF,.,TRBJ2-1,.,TRBV7-8
TGTGCCACCAGCCAATCAGCCGGGGAGCTGTTTTTT,CATSQSAGELFF,.,TRBJ2-2,.,TRBV15
TGTGCCAGCAGCTTGCGAGTCTATGGAAACACCATATATTTT,CASSLRVYGNTIYF,once,TRBJ1-3,.,TRBV5-6
TGCGCCAGCAGCCAGATTCGGACGGGAAGGGGGGAGACCCAGTACTTC,CASSQIRTGRGETQYF,.,TRBJ2-5,.,TRBV4-3
TGTGCCAGCAGTTACCTCGACAGGGCCAACGTCCTGACTTTC,CASSYLDRANVLTF,.,TRBJ2-6,.,TRBV6-5
TGTGCCAGCAGTTCAGGGACTAGCGGGATGTACAATGAGCAGTTCTTC,CASSSGTSGMYNEQFF,.,TRBJ2-1,TRBD2,TRBV28
TGCAGCGTCTACTCACTAGCGGGGGATACGCAGTATTTT,CSVYSLAGDTQYF,few,TRBJ2-3,TRBD2,TRBV29-1
TGTGCCAGCAGCGGCCTCCGACAGGGAAGCTCCTACAATGAGCAGTTCTTC,CASSGLRQGSSYNEQFF,.,TRBJ2-1,TRBD1,TRBV25-1
TGTGCCAGCAGCAGGCTCTACGAGCAGTACTTC,CASSRLYEQYF,.,TRBJ2-7,.,TRBV6-5
TGCGCCAGCAAACAGGGGGGGCTTCTGGTTCCCGCAACTAATGAAAAACTGTTTTTT,CASKQGGLLVPATNEKLFF,.,TRBJ1-4,TRBD1,TRBV10-1
TGTGCCAGCAGCTTAATGGCCGGGGTCGGAAACATTCAGTACTTC,CASSLMAGVGNIQYF,.,TRBJ2-4,.,TRBV7-3
TGTGCCAGCAGCTCGGACAGGGGGCTCACTGAAGCTTTCTTT,CASSSDRGLTEAFF,.,TRBJ1-1,TRBD1,TRBV7-8
TGTGCCTGGAGTTTAACAGGGTGGTATGGCTACACCTTC,CAWSLTGWYGYTF,.,TRBJ1-2,.,TRBV30
TGTGCCTGGAGTCGACCGACGCGGGGGGCCAACGTCCTGACTTTC,CAWSRPTRGANVLTF,.,TRBJ2-6,.,TRBV30
TGTGCCAGCAGCTTAGGTCGCGGGGCTAGCGGGAGCCAAGAGACCCAGTACTTC,CASSLGRGASGSQETQYF,once,TRBJ2-5,TRBD2,TRBV7-2
TGTGCCTGGATCCTGGGGGGTATTACATGGACCATCCCGAGGGGCTACACCTTC,CAWILGGITWTIPRGYTF,.,TRBJ1-2,.,TRBV30
TGTGCCACCAGCAGAGATTTGGGGGGACGAGGTAATCAGCCCCAGCATTTT,CATSRDLGGRGNQPQHF,once,TRBJ1-5,.,TRBV15
TGTGCCAGCAGCTTACCGGACAGGGATTCACCCCTCCACTTT,CASSLPDRDSPLHF,.,TRBJ1-6,TRBD1,TRBV7-2